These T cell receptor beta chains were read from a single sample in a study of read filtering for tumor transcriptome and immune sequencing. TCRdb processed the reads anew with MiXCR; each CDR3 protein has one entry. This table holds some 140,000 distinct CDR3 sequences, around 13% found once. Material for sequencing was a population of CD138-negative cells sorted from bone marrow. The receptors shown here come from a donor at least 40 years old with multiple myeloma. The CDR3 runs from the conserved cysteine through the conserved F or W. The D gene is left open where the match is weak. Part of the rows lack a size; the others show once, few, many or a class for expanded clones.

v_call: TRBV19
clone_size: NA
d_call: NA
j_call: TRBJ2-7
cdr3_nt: TGTGCCAGTAGTTCTGGAATTTACGAGCAGTACTTC
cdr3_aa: CASSSGIYEQYF

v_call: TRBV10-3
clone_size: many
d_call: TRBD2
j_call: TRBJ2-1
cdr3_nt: TGTGCCATCAGTGAGCTCTACATTAGCGGGATGGGCAATGAGCAGTTCTTC
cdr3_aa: CAISELYISGMGNEQFF

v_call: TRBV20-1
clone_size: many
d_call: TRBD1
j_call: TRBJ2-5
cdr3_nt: TGCAGTCCGTCCCAGACAGGGCGACAAGAGACCCAGTACTTC
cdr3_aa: CSPSQTGRQETQYF

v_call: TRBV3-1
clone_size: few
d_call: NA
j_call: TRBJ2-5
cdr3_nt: TGTGCCAGCAGCGGCCGAGGAACCTCCCAAGAGACCCAGTACTTC
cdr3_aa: CASSGRGTSQETQYF

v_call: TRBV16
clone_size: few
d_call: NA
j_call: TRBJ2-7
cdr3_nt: TGTGCCAGCAGCCAATCTGGCCTACCCTACGAGCAGTACTTC
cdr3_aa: CASSQSGLPYEQYF

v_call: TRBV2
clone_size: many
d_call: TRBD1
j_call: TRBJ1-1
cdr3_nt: TGTGCCAGCAGTGAAACGGGAACAGGGGGCACTGAAGCTTTCTTT
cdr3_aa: CASSETGTGGTEAFF

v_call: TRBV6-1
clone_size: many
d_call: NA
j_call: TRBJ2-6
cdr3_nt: TGTGCCAGCAGTGAAACGTACTCTGGGGCCAACGTCCTGACTTTC
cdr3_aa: CASSETYSGANVLTF

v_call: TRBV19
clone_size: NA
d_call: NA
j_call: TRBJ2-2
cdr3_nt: TGTGCCAGTAGTATAGCCCCGAACACCGGGGAGCTGTTTTTT
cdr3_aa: CASSIAPNTGELFF

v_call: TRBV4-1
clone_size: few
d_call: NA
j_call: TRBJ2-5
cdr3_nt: TGCGCCAGCAGCCACGGCCCTTTTCGGGAGACCCAGTACTTC
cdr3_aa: CASSHGPFRETQYF

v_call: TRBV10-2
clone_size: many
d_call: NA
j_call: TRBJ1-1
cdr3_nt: TGCGCCAGCAGTTGGCAGGGCCTGAACACTGAAGCTTTCTTT
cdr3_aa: CASSWQGLNTEAFF

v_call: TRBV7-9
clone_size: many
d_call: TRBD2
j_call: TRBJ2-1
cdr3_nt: TGTGCCAGCAGCTTATCTAGCGGGAGTTCTGGCTACAATGAGCAGTTCTTC
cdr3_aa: CASSLSSGSSGYNEQFF

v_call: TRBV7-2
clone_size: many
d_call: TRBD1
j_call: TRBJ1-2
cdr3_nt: TGTGCCAGCAGCTTAGGGACAGGGTCCCGCTATGGCTACACCTTC
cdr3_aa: CASSLGTGSRYGYTF

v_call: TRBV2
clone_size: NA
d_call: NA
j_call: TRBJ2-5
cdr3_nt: TGTGCCAGCAGTAGGCAGCGCCAAGAGACCCAGTACTTC
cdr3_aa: CASSRQRQETQYF

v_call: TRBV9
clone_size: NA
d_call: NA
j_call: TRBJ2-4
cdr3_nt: TGTGCCAGCAGCCCCTTCCGGGACAATGAAAACATTCAGTACTTC
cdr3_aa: CASSPFRDNENIQYF

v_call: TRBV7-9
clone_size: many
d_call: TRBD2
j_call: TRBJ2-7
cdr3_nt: TGTGCCAGCAGCTTAGGTCTAGCGGGAGCTGTAACCTACGAGCAGTACTTC
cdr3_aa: CASSLGLAGAVTYEQYF

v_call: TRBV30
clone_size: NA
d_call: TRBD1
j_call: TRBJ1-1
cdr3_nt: TGTGCCTGGAGTCGACAGGGGAGGACTGAAGCTTTCTTT
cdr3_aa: CAWSRQGRTEAFF

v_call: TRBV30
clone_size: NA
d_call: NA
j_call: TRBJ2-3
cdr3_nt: TGTGCCTGGAGCAACACAGATACGCAGTATTTT
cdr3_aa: CAWSNTDTQYF

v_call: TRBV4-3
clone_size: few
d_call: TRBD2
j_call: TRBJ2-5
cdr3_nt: TGCGCCAGCAGCCAAGGCCGGACTAGTCTAGGGGAGACCCAGTACTTC
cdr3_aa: CASSQGRTSLGETQYF

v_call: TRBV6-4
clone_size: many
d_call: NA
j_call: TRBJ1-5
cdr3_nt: TGTGCCAGCAGTGCGCAGGGAGGCCAGCCCCAGCATTTT
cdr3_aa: CASSAQGGQPQHF

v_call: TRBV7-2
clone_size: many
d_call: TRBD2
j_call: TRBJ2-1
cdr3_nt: TGTGCCAGCAGCCGGACTAGCGGGGCCTACAATGAGCAGTTCTTC
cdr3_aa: CASSRTSGAYNEQFF

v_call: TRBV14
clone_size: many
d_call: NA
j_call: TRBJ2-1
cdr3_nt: TGTGCCAGCAGCCCTCCCACGATCCCGGGCAACAATGAGCAGTTCTTC
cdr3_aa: CASSPPTIPGNNEQFF

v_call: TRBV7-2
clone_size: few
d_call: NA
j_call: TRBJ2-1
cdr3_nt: TGTGCCAGCAGCTCGGAGGGCGGCATACAAGGTGAGCAGTTCTTC
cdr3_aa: CASSSEGGIQGEQFF

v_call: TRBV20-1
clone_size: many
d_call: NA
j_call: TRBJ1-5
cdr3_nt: TGCAGTGCGAACGGGGGTCTCAATCAGCCCCAGCATTTT
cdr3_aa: CSANGGLNQPQHF

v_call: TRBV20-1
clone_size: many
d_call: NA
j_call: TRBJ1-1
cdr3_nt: TGCAGTGCTAGGGGGACACGAGGAAACACTGAAGCTTTCTTT
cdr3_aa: CSARGTRGNTEAFF

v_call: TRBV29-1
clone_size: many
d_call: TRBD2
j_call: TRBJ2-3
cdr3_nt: TGCAGCGTTGAACTGGTCGGGAGGAGCGCAGATACGCAGTATTTT
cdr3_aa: CSVELVGRSADTQYF

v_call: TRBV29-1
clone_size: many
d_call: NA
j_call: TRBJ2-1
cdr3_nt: TGCAGCGTTGAAGGGGTCAATGAGCAGTTCTTC
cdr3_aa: CSVEGVNEQFF

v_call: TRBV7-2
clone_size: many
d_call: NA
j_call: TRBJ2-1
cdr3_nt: TGTGCCAGCAGCTTAGTAACAGGCTCCTACAATGAGCAGTTCTTC
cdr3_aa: CASSLVTGSYNEQFF

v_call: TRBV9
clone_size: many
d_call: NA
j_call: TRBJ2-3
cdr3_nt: TGTGCCAGCAGCGTAGCACGATCTAGCACAGATACGCAGTATTTT
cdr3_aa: CASSVARSSTDTQYF

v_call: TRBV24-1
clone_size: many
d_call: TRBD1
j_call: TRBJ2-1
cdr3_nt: TGTGCCACCAGTGAGCCACAGGGGGCTCGTGAGCAGTTCTTC
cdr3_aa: CATSEPQGAREQFF

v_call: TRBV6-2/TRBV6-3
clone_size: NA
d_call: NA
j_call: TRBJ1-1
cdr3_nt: TGTGCCAGCAGTTCACGCGCGAAAATGAACACTGAAGCTTTCTTT
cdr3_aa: CASSSRAKMNTEAFF

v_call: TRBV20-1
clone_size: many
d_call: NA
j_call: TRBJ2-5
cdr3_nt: TGCAGTGCTAGTATAATTCAGTTGTTAAGGGAGACCCAGTACTTC
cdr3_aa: CSASIIQLLRETQYF

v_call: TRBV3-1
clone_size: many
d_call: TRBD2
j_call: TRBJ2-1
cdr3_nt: TGTGCCAGCAGCCAATGGCGGGAGGGCCGCAATGAGCAGTTCTTC
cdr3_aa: CASSQWREGRNEQFF

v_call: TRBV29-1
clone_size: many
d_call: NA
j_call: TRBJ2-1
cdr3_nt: TGCAGCGTTGAGGCTAGCGTCTCCTACAATGAGCAGTTCTTC
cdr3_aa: CSVEASVSYNEQFF

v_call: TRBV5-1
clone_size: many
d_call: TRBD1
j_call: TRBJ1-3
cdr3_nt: TGCGCCAGCAGCAGTCAGGGGGATGGAAACACCATATATTTT
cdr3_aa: CASSSQGDGNTIYF

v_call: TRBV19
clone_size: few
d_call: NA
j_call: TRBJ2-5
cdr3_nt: TGTGCCAGTCGACCACCGGGTTCCCAAGAGACCCAGTACTTC
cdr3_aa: CASRPPGSQETQYF

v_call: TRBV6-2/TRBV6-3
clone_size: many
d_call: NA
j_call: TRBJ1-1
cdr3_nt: TGTGCCAGCAGGGAACAGACCCTCACTGAAGCTTTCTTT
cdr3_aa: CASREQTLTEAFF

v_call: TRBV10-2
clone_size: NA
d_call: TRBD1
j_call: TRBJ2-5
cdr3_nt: TGCGCCAGCAAGAGAGGGACAGGCCAAGAGACCCAGTACTTC
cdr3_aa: CASKRGTGQETQYF

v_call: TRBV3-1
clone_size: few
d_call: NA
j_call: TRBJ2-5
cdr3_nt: TGTGCCAGCAGCCAAGAAAGGGCCCAGTACTTC
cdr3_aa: CASSQERAQYF

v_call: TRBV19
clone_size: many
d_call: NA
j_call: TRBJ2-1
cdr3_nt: TGTGCCAGTAGTATTCAGGAGGGAACGGAGCAGTTCTTC
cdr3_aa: CASSIQEGTEQFF

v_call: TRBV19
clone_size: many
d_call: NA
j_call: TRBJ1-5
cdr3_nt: TGTGCCAGTAGTAGGCAGGGCAACAATCAGCCCCAGCATTTT
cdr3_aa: CASSRQGNNQPQHF